This T cell receptor beta chain was observed in a study of T cell changes during pregnancy in multiple sclerosis (dated by TCRdb to between 2018 and 2021). Concerning the study at large: Changes in the T cell repertoire over the course of pregnancy were examined in this study in women with multiple sclerosis.

The method behind the library was the immunoSEQ multiplex PCR assay. TCRdb mirrors the immuneACCESS table, restricted to in-frame sequences. Some clones are absent from its copies; in checked studies, under half trace to an unresolved V gene, and the reason for the others is unknown. Recorded for this sample are 65,000 to 80,000 clones; over 80% of them occurred a single time. Of the sample, under 1.3% is held by the ten largest clones. V is pared back by 3 bases and J by 0 bases, with 18 bases lying between the germline termini. The CDR3, from cysteine to phenylalanine, totals 17 residues. Only the CDR3 part of the read is kept: 51 bases, read in frame from the first base. Reading the germline V gene gives CDR1 KGHSH and CDR2 LQKENI. In the case of this clone: Its antigen is not yet known. Base qualities were left out, and no much larger clone turns up one base away.

The sequences come from peripheral blood, collected in the first trimester of pregnancy. The sequence links TRBV18 to TRBJ2-7; a confident D gene designation cannot be given. The TCR comes from a female donor with multiple sclerosis, enrolled in a pregnancy study. The CDR3 protein sequence reads: CASSPFALGRSSYEQYF. The bases are TGTGCCAGCTCACCGTTTGCTTTGGGCAGAAGCTCCTACGAGCAGTACTTC.